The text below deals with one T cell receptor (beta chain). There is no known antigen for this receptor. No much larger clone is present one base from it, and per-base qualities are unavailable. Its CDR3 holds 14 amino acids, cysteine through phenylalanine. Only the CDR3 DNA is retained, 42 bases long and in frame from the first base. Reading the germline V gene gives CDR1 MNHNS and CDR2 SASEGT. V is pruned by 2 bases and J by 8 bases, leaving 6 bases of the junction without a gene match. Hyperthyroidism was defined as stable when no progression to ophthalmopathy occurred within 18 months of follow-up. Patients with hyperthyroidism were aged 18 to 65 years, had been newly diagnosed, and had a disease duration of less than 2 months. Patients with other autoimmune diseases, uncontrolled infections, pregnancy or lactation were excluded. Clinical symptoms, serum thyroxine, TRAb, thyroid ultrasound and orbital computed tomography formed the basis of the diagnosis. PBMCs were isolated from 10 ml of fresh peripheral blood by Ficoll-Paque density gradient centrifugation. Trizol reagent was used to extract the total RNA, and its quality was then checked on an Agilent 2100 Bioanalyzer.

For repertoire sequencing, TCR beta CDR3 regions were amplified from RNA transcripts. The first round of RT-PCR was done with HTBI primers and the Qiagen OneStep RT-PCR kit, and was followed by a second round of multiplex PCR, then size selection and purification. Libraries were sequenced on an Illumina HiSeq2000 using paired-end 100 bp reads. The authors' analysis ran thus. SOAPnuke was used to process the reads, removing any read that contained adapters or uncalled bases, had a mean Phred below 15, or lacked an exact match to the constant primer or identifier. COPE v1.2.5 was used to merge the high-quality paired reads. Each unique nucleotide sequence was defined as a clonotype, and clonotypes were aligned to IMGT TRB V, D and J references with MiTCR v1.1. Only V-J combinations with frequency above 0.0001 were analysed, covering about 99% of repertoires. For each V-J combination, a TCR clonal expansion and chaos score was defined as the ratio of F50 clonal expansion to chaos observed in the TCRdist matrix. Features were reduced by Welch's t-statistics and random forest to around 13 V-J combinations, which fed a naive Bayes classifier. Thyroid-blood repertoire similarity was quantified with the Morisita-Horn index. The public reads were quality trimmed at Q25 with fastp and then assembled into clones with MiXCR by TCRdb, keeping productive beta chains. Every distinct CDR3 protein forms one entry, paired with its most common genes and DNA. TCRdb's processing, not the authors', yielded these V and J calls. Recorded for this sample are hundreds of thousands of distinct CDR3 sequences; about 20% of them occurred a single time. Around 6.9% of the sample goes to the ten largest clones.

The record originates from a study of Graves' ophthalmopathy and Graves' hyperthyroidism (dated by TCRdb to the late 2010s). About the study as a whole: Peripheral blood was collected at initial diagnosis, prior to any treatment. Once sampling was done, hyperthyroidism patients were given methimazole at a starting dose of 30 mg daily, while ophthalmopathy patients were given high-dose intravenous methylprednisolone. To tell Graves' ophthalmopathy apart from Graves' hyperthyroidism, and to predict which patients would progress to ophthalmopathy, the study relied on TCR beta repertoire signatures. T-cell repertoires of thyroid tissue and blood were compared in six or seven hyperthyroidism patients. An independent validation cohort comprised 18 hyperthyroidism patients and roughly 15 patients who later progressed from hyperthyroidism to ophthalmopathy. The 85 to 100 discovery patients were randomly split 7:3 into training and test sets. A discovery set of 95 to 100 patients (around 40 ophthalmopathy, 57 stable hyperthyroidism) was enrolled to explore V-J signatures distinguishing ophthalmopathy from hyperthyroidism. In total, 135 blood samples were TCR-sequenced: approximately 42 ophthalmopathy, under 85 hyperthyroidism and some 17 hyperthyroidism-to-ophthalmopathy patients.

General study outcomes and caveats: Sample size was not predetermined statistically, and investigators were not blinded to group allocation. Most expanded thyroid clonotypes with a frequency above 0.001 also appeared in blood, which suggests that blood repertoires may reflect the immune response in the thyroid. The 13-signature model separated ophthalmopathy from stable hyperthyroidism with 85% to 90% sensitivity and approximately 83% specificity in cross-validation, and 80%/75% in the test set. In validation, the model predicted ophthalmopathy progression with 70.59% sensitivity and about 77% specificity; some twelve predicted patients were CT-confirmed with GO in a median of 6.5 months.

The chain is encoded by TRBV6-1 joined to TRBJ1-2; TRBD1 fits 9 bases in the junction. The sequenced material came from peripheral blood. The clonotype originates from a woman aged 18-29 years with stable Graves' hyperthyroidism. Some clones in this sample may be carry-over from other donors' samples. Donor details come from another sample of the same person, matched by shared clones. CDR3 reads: CASSEPGQGMGYTF. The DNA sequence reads TGTGCCAGCAGTGAACCGGGACAGGGTATGGGCTACACCTTC.